This passage covers 10 T cell receptor beta chains from one sample sequenced in a study of T cells after yellow fever vaccination. Each CDR3 protein gets one entry after TCRdb re-called the 5' RACE reads with MiXCR. This sample has roughly 340,000 distinct CDR3 sequences; 8.7% occur once, and the top ten carry roughly 18%. The sample consisted of PBMCs, taken on the day of the first yellow fever vaccination. The source is a man aged 18 to 30 who received the YFV17D yellow fever vaccine.

This clonotype was counted between two and nine times. The chain has TRBV5-6 and TRBJ2-5; 11 bases align to TRBD2. The J segment lost 13 bases and the V segment lost 1 base, leaving 15 bases of the junction unmatched. Per the germline V gene, CDR1 is SGHDT and CDR2 is YYEEEE. The CDR3 has 16 residues. The CDR3 coding sequence is TGTGCCAGCAGCTTGAGTTTGGGACTAGCGGACCCCGTGCCGTACTTC. Its protein product is CASSLSLGLADPVPYF. Full variable domain (outside the CDR3, taken from reference TRBV5-6 and TRBJ2-5): DAGVTQSPTHLIKTRGQQVTLRCSPKSGHDTVSWYQQALGQGPQFIFQYYEEEERQRGNFPDRFSGHQFPNYSSELNVNALLLGDSALYLCASSLSLGLADPVPYFGPGTRLLVL.

As concerns this clonotype: This may stem from a read error, because a much larger clone lies one nucleotide away. V gene TRBV5-1 combines with J gene TRBJ2-4; D unresolved. The CDR3 runs to 16 residues. Looked up from germline, CDR1 is SGHRS and CDR2 is YFSETQ. This CDR3 is CASSLRAGWAKNVQYF. The CDR3 DNA reads TGCGCCAGCAGCTTAAGGGCCGGTTGGGCCAAAAACGTTCAGTACTTC.

This chain connects TRBV27 to TRBJ1-2; a weak D match, TRBD1 (5 bases). The germline V gene encodes CDR1 MNHEY and CDR2 SMNVEV (reference sequence). This CDR3 spans 18 amino acids. V was clipped by 0 bases and J by 0 bases, with 17 bases between them. As DNA, the CDR3 is TGTGCCAGCAGTTTATCCGCGGGTGGGGGGATGCCTAACTATGGCTACACCTTC. It translates to CASSLSAGGGMPNYGYTF.

This clonotype has more than one count but fewer than ten. V and J are TRBV4-1 and TRBJ2-2; D possibly corresponds to TRBD2 (6 bases). The V end was cut by 3 bases, the J end by 0 bases, with 11 bases between. This CDR3 spans 16 amino acids. CDR1 is MGHRA, CDR2 YSYEKL, per germline. In DNA, the CDR3 is TGCGCCAGCAGCCACAGTCCGGGGGCGAACACCGGGGAGCTGTTTTTT. As protein: CASSHSPGANTGELFF.

V usage is TRBV9 and J usage is TRBJ2-5; D is undetermined. V was clipped by 0 bases and J by 1 base, with 7 bases between them. This CDR3 contains 14 residues. CDR1 and CDR2 from the germline V gene are SGDLS and YYNGEE. Here the CDR3 reads CASSVAGLQETQYF. CDR3 bases: TGTGCCAGCAGCGTAGCTGGGCTCCAAGAGACCCAGTACTTC.

The V gene is TRBV6-2 or TRBV6-3, the J gene TRBJ1-1; the D is unclear. Germline loops: CDR1 MNHEY, CDR2 SVGEGT. The V and J ends lost 3 bases and 3 bases respectively, with 5 bases between them. This CDR3 has 12 residues. CDR3 DNA: TGTGCCAGCAGTTATTGGGACACTGAAGCTTTCTTT. Translation gives CASSYWDTEAFF.

In its sample, this clonotype was seen many times. This chain connects TRBV3-1 to TRBJ1-1, with D tentatively TRBD1 (5 bases). Trimming removed 0 bases from V and 10 bases from J, with 9 bases in between. CDR1 is LGHDT and CDR2 is YNNKEL in the germline V gene (reference sequence). This CDR3 has 12 residues. The DNA of the CDR3 is TGTGCCAGCAGCCAAGATAATAGGGGAGCTTTCTTT. It translates to CASSQDNRGAFF.

The V gene is TRBV6-5, the J gene TRBJ2-7; 11 nucleotides agree with TRBD2. This CDR3 is built from 15 residues. Germline loops: CDR1 MNHEY, CDR2 SVGAGI. J lost 6 bases, V lost 1 base, and 5 bases had no gene match. Here the CDR3 reads CASSYCSGGACEQYF. CDR3 DNA sequence: TGTGCCAGCAGTTACTGTAGCGGGGGGGCCTGCGAGCAGTACTTC.

The chain combines TRBV10-3 with TRBJ2-1, with 13 bases that match TRBD2. The CDR3 has 16 amino acids. The ends lost 2 bases at V and 6 bases at J; junction bases unmatched: 4. Germline lookup yields CDR1 ENHRY and CDR2 SYGVKD. CDR3 coding DNA: TGTGCCATCAGTGAGACTAGCGGGGGGGCCGGCAATGAGCAGTTCTTC. Translating it yields CAISETSGGAGNEQFF.

This clonotype was found a few times. This chain joins TRBV12-3 or TRBV12-4 and TRBJ2-3; weak D call: TRBD2 (6 bases). The length of the CDR3 is 14 residues. Trimming cost V 7 bases and J 8 bases, with 19 bases left between them. The CDR3: CASTASGFRVTQYF. CDR3 nucleotide sequence: TGTGCCAGCACCGCGAGCGGGTTCAGGGTTACGCAGTATTTT.